What follows are 15 T cell receptor beta chains derived from one specimen sequenced in a study of blood T cell repertoires in COVID-19. Profiled with immunoSEQ multiplex PCR; TCRdb holds only in-frame clones, not every one. Of some 260,000 clones in the sample, under 85% were seen once. Material: peripheral blood. These receptors came from a woman between 35 and 50 years old with active or convalescent COVID-19.

The chain employs TRBV5-1 and TRBJ2-7, with 7 bases lining up with TRBD2. Germline-derived CDR1 and CDR2 are SGHRS and YFSETQ. With 4 bases clipped from V and 4 bases from J, the junction kept 11 bases outside the gene matches. The CDR3 extends over 15 amino acids. The CDR3 DNA follows: TGCGCCAGCAGCCTCACGGCGTGGGAGGGTTACGAGCAGTACTTC. The encoded protein is CASSLTAWEGYEQYF.

This CDR3 is CASSLDWSEAFF. The CDR3 region has the DNA TGTGCCAGCAGCTTGGATTGGAGTGAAGCTTTCTTT. The rearrangement uses TRBV7-9 and TRBJ1-1; D uncertain. The germline V and J ends were trimmed by 3 bases and 7 bases, with 9 bases remaining between them. This CDR3 region has 12 residues. Germline CDR1 SEHNR, CDR2 FQNEAQ (reference sequence).

This clone was detected a few times. V is TRBV5-6 and J is TRBJ1-6, with D possibly TRBD1 on 6 matching bases. Looked up from germline, CDR1 is SGHDT and CDR2 is YYEEEE. This CDR3 has 15 amino acids. V lost 7 bases and J lost 0, with 11 bases in between. CDR3 residues: CASSADSSYNSPLHF. The CDR3 coding sequence is TGTGCCAGCTCAGCGGACAGCTCCTATAATTCACCCCTCCACTTT.

The gene calls are TRBV6-5 and TRBJ2-3; TRBD2 matches 10 bases. The CDR3 has 15 amino acids. Germline loops: CDR1 MNHEY, CDR2 SVGAGI. The trim removed 2 bases at V and 6 bases at J, leaving 5 bases unmatched. CDR3 amino acids: CASSYSSGGGDTQYF. CDR3 bases: TGTGCCAGCAGTTACAGCAGCGGGGGGGGCGATACGCAGTATTTT.

The chain uses TRBV30 and TRBJ1-5; no reliable D call. V shed 0 bases and J shed 7 bases, with 10 bases lying between them. Germline loops: CDR1 GTSNPN, CDR2 SVGIG (reference sequence). The CDR3 has 13 amino acids. In DNA form, the CDR3 reads TGTGCCTGGAGTGTACAAGGGAGGCAGCCCCAGCATTTT. Protein: CAWSVQGRQPQHF. The variable domain in full, completed from reference TRBV30 and TRBJ1-5, reads SQTIHQWPATLVQPVGSPLSLECTVEGTSNPNLYWYRQAAGRGLQLLFYSVGIGQISSEVPQNLSASRPQDRQFILSSKKLLLSDSGFYLCAWSVQGRQPQHFGDGTRLSIL.

The rearrangement joins TRBV6-5 to TRBJ1-6; no clear D. CDR1 and CDR2 (germline): MNHEY, SVGAGI. V was cut by 8 bases and J by 3 bases, with 11 bases left in between. The CDR3 has 14 residues. Written as DNA, the CDR3 is TGTGCCAGCTGTCCGGGAATCTATAATTCACCCCTCCACTTT. Its translation is CASCPGIYNSPLHF.

The J gene is TRBJ1-2, the V gene TRBV9; 10 bases align to TRBD1. The CDR3 contains 15 residues. Germline CDR1 reads SGDLS; CDR2 reads YYNGEE. J gave up 8 bases and V 0 bases, and 7 bases lay outside the gene matches. CDR3 sequence (DNA): TGTGCCAGCAGCGTAGGGACAGGGGGGTTTGAGGGCTACACCTTC. Translating gives CASSVGTGGFEGYTF.

This rearrangement joins TRBV27 to TRBJ2-5, with 8 bases matching TRBD2. The germline CDR1 and CDR2 sequences are MNHEY and SMNVEV (reference sequence). V was pared by 1 base and J by 2 bases, with 6 bases of the junction left unmatched. The CDR3 is 16 residues long. CDR3 coding DNA: TGTGCCAGCAGTTTATGGTGGGGCGGGGGGCAAGAGACCCAGTACTTC. This codes for CASSLWWGGGQETQYF.

The gene calls are TRBV5-1 and TRBJ1-1, with 11 nucleotides matching TRBD1. This CDR3 has 15 residues. V was clipped by 1 base and J by 5 bases; unmatched bases: 4. Germline-derived CDR1 and CDR2 are SGHRS and YFSETQ. The CDR3 nucleotides are TGCGCCAGCAGCTTGAGGACAGGGGGCGGAACTGAAGCTTTCTTT. This gives the protein CASSLRTGGGTEAFF.

The chain has TRBV5-1 and TRBJ2-3, with 7 positions matching TRBD2. Per germline, CDR1 SGHRS and CDR2 YFSETQ. The CDR3 contains 16 residues. V was pared by 1 base and J by 4 bases, with 9 bases of the junction left unmatched. CDR3 amino acids: CASSLITSDNADTQYF. The CDR3 region has the DNA TGCGCCAGCAGCTTGATTACTAGCGATAACGCAGATACGCAGTATTTT.

Only one count was recorded for this clone. The chain employs TRBV28 and TRBJ1-1; D uncertain. V was pared by 4 bases and J by 6 bases, with 9 bases between. The CDR3 totals 12 residues. CDR1 is MDHEN, CDR2 SYDVKM, per germline. The DNA of the CDR3 is TGTGCCAGCAGTTCGTCAGGCCCTGAAGCTTTCTTT. Its protein is CASSSSGPEAFF.

The chain employs TRBV3-1 (or the pseudogene TRBV3-2) and TRBJ2-5, with D possibly TRBD2 on 6 matching bases. This CDR3 contains 15 residues. CDR1 LGHDT and CDR2 YNNKEL come from the germline V gene (reference sequence). V gave up 5 bases and J gave up 3 bases, with 16 bases separating them. The DNA of the CDR3 is TGTGCCAGCAGCAAGACTAGTGGGGGGAAAGAGACCCAGTACTTC. Protein sequence: CASSKTSGGKETQYF.

The chain uses TRBV28 and TRBJ1-5, with D unresolved. The germline gives CDR1 MDHEN, CDR2 SYDVKM. This CDR3 spans 15 amino acids. Trimming shortened V by 8 bases and J by 3 bases, and 17 bases separated the two germline ends. CDR3 protein: CASEVLSGDNQPQHF. As DNA, the CDR3 is TGTGCCAGCGAAGTTTTATCGGGAGACAATCAGCCCCAGCATTTT.

The CDR3 is CASSLAGGRTDTQYF. The CDR3 DNA reads as TGTGCCAGCAGCTTAGCCGGGGGGCGCACAGATACGCAGTATTTT. V usage is TRBV3-1 (or the pseudogene TRBV3-2) and J usage is TRBJ2-3, with a weak D call TRBD2 (7 bases). Trimming left V 5 bases short and J 1 base short, with 13 bases between. Germline V gene data show CDR1 as LGHDT and CDR2 as YNNKEL (reference sequence). The CDR3 consists of 15 residues.

The chain uses TRBV27 and TRBJ2-7; 7 bases are shared with TRBD1. The CDR3 spans 14 residues. Germline V gives CDR1 MNHEY, CDR2 SMNVEV (reference sequence). The ends lost 3 bases at V and 5 bases at J; junction bases unmatched: 7. CDR3 protein: CASSFGQGVNEQYF. In DNA, the CDR3 is TGTGCCAGCAGTTTCGGTCAGGGGGTCAACGAGCAGTACTTC.